This TCR beta chain was retrieved from a study of human T cells and chemical hapten exposure. General observations from the study: Among expanded TCRs, significantly more large CDR3 similarity clusters formed than among controls. Patch test score rose with PT1 expanded TCRs, significant at 8, 16, 32, not 4.

Time point specified: patch test 1, 2 weeks after DPC sensitization. Noted treatment: therapeutic diphenylcyclopropenone sensitization with weekly scalp DPC. Researchers extracted total RNA from unfractionated whole blood. As regards this clonotype: What it binds is unknown.

TCRdb reprocessed the RACE reads via MiXCR and lists one record per CDR3 protein. The data contain about 360,000 distinct CDR3 sequences, nearly 5% of them singletons. Germline values: CDR1 LGHNA, CDR2 YNFKEQ. V shed 0 bases and J 7 bases; nucleotides not matched to a gene: 4. CDR3 length: 15 amino acids. Sequences were derived from whole blood, sampled in connection with sensitization to the hapten diphenylcyclopropenone (DPC). The receptor's source is a woman between 50 and 59 years old with alopecia areata. Some clones in this sample may be carry-over from other donors' samples. The chain employs TRBV4-2 and TRBJ1-4; 8 bases agree with TRBD1. The CDR3 DNA is TGTGCCAGCAGCCAAGATCAGGGGGCGCCTGAAAAACTGTTTTTT. Translating gives CASSQDQGAPEKLFF.